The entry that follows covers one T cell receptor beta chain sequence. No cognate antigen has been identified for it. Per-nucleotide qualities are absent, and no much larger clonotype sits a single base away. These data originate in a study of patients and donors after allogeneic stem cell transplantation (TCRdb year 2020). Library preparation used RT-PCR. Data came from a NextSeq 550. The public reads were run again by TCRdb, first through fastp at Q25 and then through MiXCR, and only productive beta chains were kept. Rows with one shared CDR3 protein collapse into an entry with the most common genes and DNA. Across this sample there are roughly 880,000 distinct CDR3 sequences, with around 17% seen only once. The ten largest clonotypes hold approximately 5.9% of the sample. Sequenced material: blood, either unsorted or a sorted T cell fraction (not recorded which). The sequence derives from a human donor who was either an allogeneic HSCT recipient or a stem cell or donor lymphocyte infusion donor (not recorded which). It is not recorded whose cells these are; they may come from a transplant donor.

Here the CDR3 is given as CAARRNTGELFF. The DNA reads TGTGCCGCCCGAAGGAACACCGGGGAGCTGTTTTTT. Here the chain combines TRBV12-3 or TRBV12-4 and TRBJ2-2; the D segment cannot be called with confidence. Trimming at the junction amounts to 11 bases on V and 1 base on J, and the germline ends lie 8 bases apart. The CDR3 runs 12 residues from the cysteine to the phenylalanine. CDR3 DNA only is kept here, 36 bases in frame from base 1.